What follows are 8 T cell receptor beta chains derived from one specimen sequenced in a study of Ad26.COV2.S vaccination and SARS-CoV-2 variants. Only in-frame clones appear in the TCRdb table, and some are missing; sequencing was by immunoSEQ multiplex PCR. Here the sample spans about 400,000 clones, about 88% being singletons. The treatment was: some 20 received Ad26.COV2.S at low or high dose, single or two shots; roughly five received placebo; per-sample allocation not given. Day 63 after the first vaccine or placebo injection was the time point for sampling. The specimen comprised peripheral blood, sampled in a trial of Ad26.COV2.S vaccine versus placebo. The receptor set was obtained from a person aged 18-60 years who received the Ad26.COV2.S COVID-19 vaccine or a placebo.

This clone occurred a few times. The CDR3: CAWSGDNDQPQHF. CDR3 bases: TGTGCCTGGAGTGGGGACAATGATCAGCCCCAGCATTTT. This rearrangement joins TRBV30 to TRBJ1-5; D may be TRBD1 (6 bases). The CDR3 runs 13 residues. Between the trimmed V and J ends, which lost 1 base and 5 bases, there was a span of 9 bases. The germline gives CDR1 GTSNPN, CDR2 SVGIG (reference sequence). Using reference TRBV30 and TRBJ1-5 for the parts outside the CDR3, the full variable domain is SQTIHQWPATLVQPVGSPLSLECTVEGTSNPNLYWYRQAAGRGLQLLFYSVGIGQISSEVPQNLSASRPQDRQFILSSKKLLLSDSGFYLCAWSGDNDQPQHFGDGTRLSIL.

V usage is TRBV19 and J usage is TRBJ2-6; D not resolved. V shed 8 bases and J shed 2 bases, with 13 bases lying between them. Looked up from germline, CDR1 is LNHDA and CDR2 is SQIVND (reference sequence). The CDR3 loop spans 15 amino acids. CDR3 DNA: TGTGCCAGTTCCCCCTTTGATGCTGGGGCCAACGTCCTGACTTTC. It yields the protein CASSPFDAGANVLTF.

The V and J genes are TRBV6-5 and TRBJ1-4; possibly TRBD1 for D (5 bases). Trimming removed 7 bases at V and 8 bases at J, with 20 bases between. Germline CDR1 is MNHEY and CDR2 is SVGAGI. The CDR3 covers 15 residues. This chain's CDR3 is CASNSRGLQGEKLFF. In nucleotides, the CDR3 is TGTGCCAGCAACAGCCGGGGCCTCCAAGGAGAAAAACTGTTTTTT.

The genes are TRBV5-1 and TRBJ2-3, with 9 bases matching TRBD2. The V segment lost 3 bases and the J segment 1 base; nucleotides outside the gene matches: 6. CDR3 size: 16 residues. Germline V gene sequence: CDR1 SGHRS, CDR2 YFSETQ. Written as DNA, the CDR3 is TGCGCCAGCAGCTCCTTCGAGCGGGGGGGCACAGATACGCAGTATTTT. Its translation: CASSSFERGGTDTQYF.

This clone appeared once. The J gene is TRBJ2-1, the V gene TRBV6-5, with TRBD1 as a possible D gene (6 bases). V was cut by 6 bases and J by 10 bases, with 19 bases left in between. CDR1 and CDR2 (germline): MNHEY, SVGAGI. The CDR3 runs 14 residues. The CDR3 DNA reads TGTGCCAGCAGGAGGACAGAGGGCACAAGGGAGCAGTTCTTC. Translation: CASRRTEGTREQFF.

The J gene is TRBJ2-1, the V gene TRBV4-1; D is possibly TRBD2 (5 bases). Deletions cut 0 bases from V and 2 bases from J, with 17 bases between. The CDR3 runs to 18 residues. CDR1 and CDR2 (germline): MGHRA, YSYEKL. The CDR3 spells CASSQDYGDTSTYNEQFF. CDR3 bases: TGCGCCAGCAGCCAAGATTACGGAGACACTAGTACCTACAATGAGCAGTTCTTC.

This clone was counted once. The rearrangement joins TRBV5-1 to TRBJ2-2; D ambiguous. Trimming removed 0 bases from V and 3 bases from J, with 3 bases in between. The CDR3 totals 13 residues. Per the germline V gene, CDR1 is SGHRS and CDR2 is YFSETQ. This chain's CDR3 is CASSLEHTGELFF. CDR3 in DNA: TGCGCCAGCAGCTTGGAACACACCGGGGAGCTGTTTTTT.

CDR3 sequence reads: CASSKGRTSTDTQYF. CDR3 DNA sequence: TGTGCCAGCAGCAAGGGAAGGACTAGCACAGATACGCAGTATTTT. The chain carries TRBV21-1 and TRBJ2-3; TRBD2 is the table's D call, not checked against the DNA. TRBV21-1 is an annotated pseudogene. The CDR3 spans 15 residues.